The T cell receptor (beta chain) under discussion was sequenced for a study of long-term antiretroviral therapy in people with HIV. Points on this clone: No antigen is known for it.

Deletions cut 1 base from V and 3 bases from J, with 18 bases between. CDR3 length: 17 residues. Looked up from germline, CDR1 is MNHEY and CDR2 is SMNVEV (reference sequence). Samples were assayed with immunoSEQ v3.0 at survey level. Sequencing used immunoSEQ multiplex PCR; TCRdb keeps in-frame clones, though not all of them. Among under 45,000 clones listed, over 80% were seen once. Overall study findings and caveats: It was not possible to obtain data on ART adherence, viral resistance or therapy changes.

This receptor was obtained from a young man with HIV. This specimen was unsorted PBMCs, taken 1 year after starting antiretroviral therapy. V and J are TRBV27 and TRBJ1-2; possibly TRBD1 for D (6 bases). DNA for the CDR3: TGTGCCAGCAGTTTATTTTACGGGCCGACAGGAGACTATGGCTACACCTTC. Its translation is CASSLFYGPTGDYGYTF.